Listed here are 24 T cell receptor beta chains from one sample, sequenced in a study of blood T cell repertoires in COVID-19. Data came from immunoSEQ multiplex PCR; TCRdb stores just in-frame clones and leaves some out. Among approximately 170,000 clones listed, about 80% were seen once. Sample: peripheral blood. The receptors come from a human donor with acute or convalescent COVID-19. The donor label of this sample is uncertain.

In nucleotides, the CDR3 is TGTGCCAGCAGTTTCACAGGGAGCGGTGGCTACACCTTC. This sequence encodes CASSFTGSGGYTF. The chain couples TRBV6-6 to TRBJ1-2; possible D gene TRBD1, 6 bases. The CDR3 contains 13 residues. Germline CDR1 and CDR2: MNHNY and SVGAGI (reference sequence). The V gene lost 4 bases and the J gene lost 7 bases, with 13 bases spanning the gap.

The chain carries TRBV5-1 and TRBJ2-3; 11 bases line up with TRBD2. The CDR3 consists of 16 residues. The J segment lost 6 bases and the V segment lost 3 bases, leaving 9 bases of the junction unmatched. Per the germline V gene, CDR1 is SGHRS and CDR2 is YFSETQ. The CDR3 sequence: CASSSLLAGGRDTQYF. The CDR3 DNA is TGCGCCAGCAGCTCCCTTCTAGCGGGAGGTCGGGATACGCAGTATTTT. The variable domain in full, completed from reference TRBV5-1 and TRBJ2-3, reads KAGVTQTPRYLIKTRGQQVTLSCSPISGHRSVSWYQQTPGQGLQFLFEYFSETQRNKGNFPGRFSGRQFSNSRSEMNVSTLELGDSALYLCASSSLLAGGRDTQYFGPGTRLTVL.

The chain is built from TRBV7-9 and TRBJ2-7; 7 nucleotides line up with TRBD2. Germline V gene lookup returns CDR1 SEHNR and CDR2 FQNEAQ (reference sequence). The CDR3 runs to 15 residues. The trim removed 5 bases at V and 3 bases at J, leaving 10 bases unmatched. The CDR3 sequence: CASSPLGAGYYEQYF. The CDR3 DNA is TGTGCCAGCAGCCCCTTGGGAGCGGGGTACTACGAGCAGTACTTC.

This chain uses TRBV28 with TRBJ1-5; possibly TRBD1 for D (6 bases). The germline gives CDR1 MDHEN, CDR2 SYDVKM. The V end lost 7 bases, the J end lost 2 bases, and 18 bases lay between the germline ends. This CDR3 has 16 amino acids. The CDR3 DNA reads as TGTGCCAGCACCCCAGGGTGGGGGGGCGGCAATCAGCCCCAGCATTTT. Protein product: CASTPGWGGGNQPQHF.

This chain uses TRBV7-2 with TRBJ2-1, with 7 bases aligning to TRBD2. In germline, CDR1 is SGHTA, CDR2 FQGNSA. This CDR3 has 13 residues. The V and J ends lost 5 bases and 8 bases, in that order; junction bases with no gene match: 6. CDR3: CASSPVTSHEQFF. In DNA, the CDR3 is TGTGCCAGCAGCCCCGTGACTAGCCATGAGCAGTTCTTC.

J is TRBJ2-7 and V is TRBV19; the match to TRBD2 covers 10 bases. CDR3 length equals 14 residues. Germline values: CDR1 LNHDA, CDR2 SQIVND (reference sequence). The J segment lost 3 bases and the V segment lost 6 bases, leaving 5 bases of the junction unmatched. As DNA, the CDR3 is TGTGCCAGTAGGAAGCGGGAGGGATTCTACGAGCAGTACTTC. Protein product: CASRKREGFYEQYF.

The rearrangement links TRBV11-2 to TRBJ2-6; a possible D gene is TRBD2 (6 bases). Trimming pared 4 bases from V and 4 bases from J, leaving 14 bases between. Germline V CDR1 and CDR2: SGHAT, FQNNGV. This CDR3 is 16 amino acids long. The DNA of the CDR3 is TGTGCCAGCAGCTCGTGGGGGGACTCAGGGGCCAACGTCCTGACTTTC. Protein: CASSSWGDSGANVLTF. Based on the CDR3 plus reference TRBV11-2 and TRBJ2-6, the full variable domain is EAGVAQSPRYKIIEKRQSVAFWCNPISGHATLYWYQQILGQGPKLLIQFQNNGVVDDSQLPKDRFSAERLKGVDSTLKIQPAKLEDSAVYLCASSSWGDSGANVLTFGAGSRLTVL.

CDR3 amino acids: CASSSEGSYNSPLHF. The CDR3 region has the DNA TGTGCCAGTAGTTCGGAGGGATCCTATAATTCACCCCTCCACTTT. V gene TRBV19 combines with J gene TRBJ1-6; D ambiguous. V lost 5 bases and J 1 base, leaving 9 bases between the germline ends. This CDR3 contains 15 residues. Germline V gene data show CDR1 as LNHDA and CDR2 as SQIVND (reference sequence).

This chain uses TRBV30 with TRBJ2-1; 7 bases agree with TRBD1. The junction had 7 bases not matched to a gene; V was cut back by 4 bases and J by 4 bases. This CDR3 spans 14 amino acids. Germline CDR1 and CDR2: GTSNPN and SVGIG (reference sequence). CDR3 region: CAWTGTVSYNEQFF. The CDR3 DNA is TGTGCCTGGACCGGGACAGTTTCGTACAATGAGCAGTTCTTC.

The chain employs TRBV5-1 and TRBJ2-3; 11 bases line up with TRBD2. The CDR3 sequence is 15 residues long. Trimming at V came to 3 bases and at J to 1 base, leaving 1 base not matched to a gene. Per the germline V gene, CDR1 is SGHRS and CDR2 is YFSETQ. The CDR3 protein is CASSSLAGGTDTQYF. CDR3 sequence (DNA): TGCGCCAGCAGCTCACTAGCGGGAGGCACAGATACGCAGTATTTT. Looking up the rest from reference TRBV5-1 and TRBJ2-3 gives the full variable domain: KAGVTQTPRYLIKTRGQQVTLSCSPISGHRSVSWYQQTPGQGLQFLFEYFSETQRNKGNFPGRFSGRQFSNSRSEMNVSTLELGDSALYLCASSSLAGGTDTQYFGPGTRLTVL.

V gene TRBV5-1 combines with J gene TRBJ1-1; D may be TRBD1 (6 bases). V lost 4 bases and J 0 bases, leaving 10 bases between the germline ends. This CDR3 spans 14 amino acids. CDR1 and CDR2 from the germline V gene are SGHRS and YFSETQ. The CDR3 loop reads CASSNDRMNTEAFF. The CDR3 DNA reads TGCGCCAGCAGCAACGACAGGATGAACACTGAAGCTTTCTTT.

The chain combines TRBV7-2 with TRBJ2-3, with TRBD1 matching 7 bases. In germline, CDR1 is SGHTA, CDR2 FQGNSA. The CDR3 totals 15 residues. The V segment lost 4 bases and the J segment 1 base; nucleotides outside the gene matches: 5. The DNA for the CDR3 is TGTGCCAGCAGCTCAGTAGGGACAGGCACAGATACGCAGTATTTT. Protein product: CASSSVGTGTDTQYF.

This chain links TRBV10-2 with TRBJ2-5; D might be TRBD2 (7 bases). The germline gives CDR1 WSHSY, CDR2 SAAADI. Trimming shortened V by 7 bases and J by 2 bases, and 17 bases separated the two germline ends. The CDR3 spans 15 residues. The CDR3, as DNA: TGCGCCAGCATGCTAGGCGGGGGCCGTCAAGAGACCCAGTACTTC. Translation gives CASMLGGGRQETQYF.

The V and J genes are TRBV3-1 (or the pseudogene TRBV3-2) and TRBJ2-7; TRBD2 agrees at 13 bases. Germline V CDR1 and CDR2: LGHDT, YNNKEL (reference sequence). This CDR3 comprises 14 residues. Trimming took 5 bases from V and 2 from J; bases not matched to a gene: 0. DNA of the CDR3: TGTGCCAGCAGCGGGACTAGCGGGACCTACGAGCAGTACTTC. This sequence encodes CASSGTSGTYEQYF.

This clone was found a few times. The chain joins TRBV28 to TRBJ1-1; 7 positions match TRBD1. V was clipped by 5 bases and J by 3 bases; unmatched bases: 18. CDR1 and CDR2 (germline): MDHEN, SYDVKM. CDR3 length equals 18 residues. The CDR3 DNA is TGTGCCAGCAGTCAACTAGGGGGCGCGGCGGCACGGGACACTGAAGCTTTCTTT. Encoded protein: CASSQLGGAAARDTEAFF.

This chain joins TRBV19 and TRBJ1-6; 7 bases map to TRBD1. There are 16 residues in the CDR3. V was pared by 5 bases and J by 2 bases, with 6 bases of the junction left unmatched. Germline CDR1 and CDR2: LNHDA and SQIVND (reference sequence). CDR3 sequence reads: CASSPQGWTYNSPLHF. The CDR3 nucleotides read TGTGCCAGTAGTCCACAGGGGTGGACCTATAATTCACCCCTCCACTTT.

This clone was found a few times. The chain employs TRBV5-4 and TRBJ2-7; D unclear. The V gene lost 4 bases and the J gene lost 3 bases, with 11 bases spanning the gap. Germline V gives CDR1 SGHNT, CDR2 YYREEE (reference sequence). The CDR3 length is 13 residues. CDR3 loop: CASSRENGYEQYF. CDR3 in DNA: TGTGCCAGCAGCCGAGAAAACGGCTACGAGCAGTACTTC.

In DNA, the CDR3 is TGTGCCAGTAGTATCCGGGATACTGAAAAACTGTTTTTT. This translates into CASSIRDTEKLFF. The rearrangement uses TRBV19 and TRBJ1-4; D is unresolved. The CDR3 loop spans 13 amino acids. CDR1 is LNHDA, CDR2 SQIVND, per germline (reference sequence). The V gene lost 3 bases and the J gene lost 7 bases, with 9 bases spanning the gap.

This clone was seen only once. The chain employs TRBV30 and TRBJ1-1; possible D gene TRBD1, 5 bases. Germline CDR1 reads GTSNPN; CDR2 reads SVGIG (reference sequence). V was pared by 0 bases and J by 1 base, with 9 bases between. The CDR3 has 14 amino acids. CDR3 in amino acids: CAWSVSRANTEAFF. CDR3 sequence (DNA): TGTGCCTGGAGTGTATCCAGGGCGAACACTGAAGCTTTCTTT.

The V and J genes are TRBV7-3 and TRBJ1-2, with 8 nucleotides matching TRBD1. Trimming at V came to 5 bases and at J to 5 bases, leaving 10 bases not matched to a gene. This CDR3 is built from 15 residues. Germline loops: CDR1 SGHTA, CDR2 FQGTGA. As DNA, the CDR3 is TGTGCCAGCAGCCCCGGACAGGGCGGAGTTTATGGCTACACCTTC. Residues: CASSPGQGGVYGYTF.

CDR3 sequence: CASGTGQSSTEAFF. CDR3 in DNA: TGTGCCAGCGGTACGGGACAGTCCAGCACTGAAGCTTTCTTT. This chain joins TRBV18 and TRBJ1-1; TRBD1 agrees at 7 bases. Germline CDR1 KGHSH, CDR2 LQKENI. The CDR3 extends over 14 amino acids. With 8 bases clipped from V and 4 bases from J, the junction kept 10 bases outside the gene matches.

V usage is TRBV7-9 and J usage is TRBJ2-3; a weak D match, TRBD2 (7 bases). This CDR3 has 16 residues. CDR1 SEHNR and CDR2 FQNEAQ come from the germline V gene (reference sequence). With 5 bases removed from V and 4 bases from J, the gap between germline ends came to 19 bases. CDR3 protein: CASSLLGGAGADTQYF. DNA of the CDR3: TGTGCCAGCAGCCTCCTAGGGGGGGCAGGGGCAGATACGCAGTATTTT.

The table lists this clone with a count of one. The chain couples TRBV10-2 to TRBJ2-1; 10 bases align to TRBD2. The CDR3 runs to 17 residues. Germline lookup yields CDR1 WSHSY and CDR2 SAAADI. V was pared by 0 bases and J by 4 bases, with 6 bases of the junction left unmatched. CDR3 residues: CASSESSGGPYYNEQFF. CDR3 DNA sequence: TGCGCCAGCAGTGAGTCTAGCGGGGGGCCTTATTACAATGAGCAGTTCTTC.

The rearrangement links TRBV11-2 to TRBJ2-1; TRBD1 is a possible D gene (6 bases). This CDR3 region has 14 residues. Looked up from germline, CDR1 is SGHAT and CDR2 is FQNNGV. V lost 5 bases and J lost 6, with 14 bases in between. CDR3 in amino acids: CASSLEQGSNEQFF. CDR3 coding DNA: TGTGCCAGCAGCCTCGAGCAGGGGAGCAATGAGCAGTTCTTC.